Sequencing of this T cell receptor (beta chain) was carried out in a study of Ad26.COV2.S vaccination and SARS-CoV-2 variants. Clones were sequenced by immunoSEQ multiplex PCR, and TCRdb holds only the in-frame ones, with some missing. In the table there are 410,000 or so clones, around 93% of which are singletons. This clone was seen once. What it binds is not known. Overall study results and limits: Total T cell responses were possibly underestimated by TCR breadth and depth analyses.

The treatment here: roughly 19 received Ad26.COV2.S at low or high dose, single or two shots; roughly 5 received placebo; per-sample allocation not given. Collection of samples fell on day 63 after the first vaccine or placebo injection. Trimming took 5 bases from V and 1 from J, leaving 18 bases between them. Germline CDR1 reads MDHEN; CDR2 reads SYDVKM. The CDR3 spans 16 residues. Specimen: peripheral blood, collected in a trial of Ad26.COV2.S vaccine versus placebo. The sequence derives from a person aged 18 to 59 who received the Ad26.COV2.S COVID-19 vaccine or a placebo. The rearrangement links TRBV28 to TRBJ2-7, with a tentative D call TRBD1 (6 bases). CDR3 DNA sequence: TGTGCCAGCAGTCCCCTCGAGACAGGCGGTTCCTACGAGCAGTACTTC. Translation: CASSPLETGGSYEQYF.